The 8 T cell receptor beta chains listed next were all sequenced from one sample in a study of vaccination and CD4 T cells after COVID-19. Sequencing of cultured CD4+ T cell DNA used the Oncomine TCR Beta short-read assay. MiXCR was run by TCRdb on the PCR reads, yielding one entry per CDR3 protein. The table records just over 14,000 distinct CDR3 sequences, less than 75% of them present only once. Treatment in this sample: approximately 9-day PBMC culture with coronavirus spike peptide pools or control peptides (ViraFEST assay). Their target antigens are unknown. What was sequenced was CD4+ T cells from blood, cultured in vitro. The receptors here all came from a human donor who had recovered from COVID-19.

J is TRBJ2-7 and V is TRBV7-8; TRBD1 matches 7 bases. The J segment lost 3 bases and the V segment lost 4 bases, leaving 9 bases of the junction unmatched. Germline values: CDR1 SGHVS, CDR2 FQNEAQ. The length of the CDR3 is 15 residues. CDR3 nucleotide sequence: TGTGCCAGCAGCTCGAGGGGGCAGGGTCACTACGAGCAGTACTTC. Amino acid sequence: CASSSRGQGHYEQYF. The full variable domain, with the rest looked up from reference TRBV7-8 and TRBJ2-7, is GAGVSQSPRYKVAKRGQDVALRCDPISGHVSLFWYQQALGQGPEFLTYFQNEAQLDKSGLPSDRFFAERPEGSVSTLKIQRTQQEDSAVYLCASSSRGQGHYEQYFGPGTRLTVT.

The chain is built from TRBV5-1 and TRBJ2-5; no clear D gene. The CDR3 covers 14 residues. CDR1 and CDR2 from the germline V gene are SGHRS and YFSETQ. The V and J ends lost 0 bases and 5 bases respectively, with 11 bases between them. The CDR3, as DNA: TGCGCCAGCAGCTTGGAGGGTAGTTGGGAGACCCAGTACTTC. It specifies CASSLEGSWETQYF.

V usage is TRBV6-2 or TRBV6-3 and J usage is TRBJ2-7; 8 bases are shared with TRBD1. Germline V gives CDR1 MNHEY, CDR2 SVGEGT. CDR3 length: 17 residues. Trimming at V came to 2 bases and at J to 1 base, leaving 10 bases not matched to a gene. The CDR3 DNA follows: TGTGCCAGCAGTTACGACTTCGGGCGGGACAGGTCCTACGAGCAGTACTTC. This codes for CASSYDFGRDRSYEQYF.

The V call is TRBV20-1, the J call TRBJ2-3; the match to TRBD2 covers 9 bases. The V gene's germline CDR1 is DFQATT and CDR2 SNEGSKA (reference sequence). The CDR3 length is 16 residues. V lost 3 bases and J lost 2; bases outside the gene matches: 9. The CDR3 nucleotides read TGCAGTGCTAGGGCGGTGGCGGGAGGGTACACAGATACGCAGTATTTT. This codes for CSARAVAGGYTDTQYF.

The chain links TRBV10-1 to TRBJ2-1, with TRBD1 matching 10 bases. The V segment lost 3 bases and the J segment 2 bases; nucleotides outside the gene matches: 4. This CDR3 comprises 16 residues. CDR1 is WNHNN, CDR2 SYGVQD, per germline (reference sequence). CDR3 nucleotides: TGCGCCAGCAGTGACCCCGGGACAGGGGCCTACAATGAGCAGTTCTTC. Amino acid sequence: CASSDPGTGAYNEQFF.

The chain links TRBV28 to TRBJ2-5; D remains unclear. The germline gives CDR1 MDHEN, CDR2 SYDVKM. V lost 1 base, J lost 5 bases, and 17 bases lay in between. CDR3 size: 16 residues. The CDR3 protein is CASSLSGAVVGETQYF. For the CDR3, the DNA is TGTGCCAGCAGTTTATCAGGCGCGGTCGTTGGGGAGACCCAGTACTTC.

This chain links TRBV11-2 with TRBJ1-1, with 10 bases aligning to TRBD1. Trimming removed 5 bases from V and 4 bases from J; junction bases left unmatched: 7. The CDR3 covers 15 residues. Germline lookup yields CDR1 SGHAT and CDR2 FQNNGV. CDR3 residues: CASSPGTGVATEAFF. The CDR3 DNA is TGTGCCAGCAGCCCCGGGACAGGGGTAGCCACTGAAGCTTTCTTT.

CDR3 DNA: TGTGCCAGCAGCTTTCGTCGGACAAAAGAGACCCAGTACTTC. Residues: CASSFRRTKETQYF. The chain uses TRBV7-2 and TRBJ2-5, with a weak D call TRBD1 (5 bases). Germline CDR1 reads SGHTA; CDR2 reads FQGNSA. The CDR3 has 14 residues. Trimming shortened V by 3 bases and J by 3 bases, and 11 bases separated the two germline ends.